Below, 32 T cell receptor beta chains from the same sample are listed, as sequenced in a study of regulatory T cells in long-lasting Graves disease. Construction of TCR beta libraries relied on iRepertoire HTBI primers and on Arm-PCR targeting CDR3 regions. Via MiXCR, TCRdb re-called the multiplex PCR reads, giving one row per CDR3 protein. The sample records 400,000 to 500,000 distinct CDR3 sequences, less than 15% being singletons. The time point: newly diagnosed GD, antithyroid drugs for less than 3 months. TCR sequences were obtained from RNA taken from PBMCs. These data were also filed under a second study, of T cells in Graves' hyperthyroidism and ophthalmopathy.

Sequenced material: peripheral blood mononuclear cells (PBMCs), taken at new diagnosis, from a patient treated with antithyroid drugs. The receptors here all came from a woman between 50 and 59 years old with Graves disease.

The chain carries TRBV25-1 and TRBJ2-3; D is ambiguous. The CDR3 runs to 12 residues. V was clipped by 3 bases and J by 8 bases, with 9 bases between them. Germline V gene sequence: CDR1 MGHDK, CDR2 SYGVNS. The CDR3 DNA reads TGTGCCAGCAGTGAGGTTGTAGGTACGCAGTATTTT. Residues: CASSEVVGTQYF.

This clonotype was recorded at least ten times. CDR3 amino acids: CASSQKLQGALTEAFF. The DNA of the CDR3 is TGTGCCAGCAGCCAAAAACTTCAGGGGGCACTCACTGAAGCTTTCTTT. The chain has TRBV7-6 and TRBJ1-1, with 8 bases matching TRBD1. The junction had 12 bases not matched to a gene; V was cut back by 5 bases and J by 4 bases. The CDR3 loop spans 16 amino acids. The germline V gene encodes CDR1 SGHVS and CDR2 FNYEAQ.

This clonotype was counted ten times or more. The chain uses TRBV15 and TRBJ2-5; TRBD2 is a possible D gene (8 bases). CDR3 length: 18 residues. Germline CDR1 LNHNV, CDR2 YYDKDF (reference sequence). V was cut by 4 bases and J by 1 base, with 22 bases left in between. CDR3 amino acids: CATSTFPSGQGGQETQYF. The CDR3 DNA reads TGTGCCACCAGCACATTCCCTAGCGGGCAGGGGGGCCAAGAGACCCAGTACTTC. Based on the CDR3 plus reference TRBV15 and TRBJ2-5, the full variable domain is DAMVIQNPRYQVTQFGKPVTLSCSQTLNHNVMYWYQQKSSQAPKLLFHYYDKDFNNEADTPDNFQSRRPNTSFCFLDIRSPGLGDTAMYLCATSTFPSGQGGQETQYFGPGTRLLVL.

This clonotype was observed a few times. At one of its ends the junction is not consistent with the germline gene, which may arise from a read error. The CDR3 spells CASSSIAGSYNEQFF. CDR3 bases: TGTGCTAGCAGCTCTATTGCGGGCTCCTACAATGAGCAGTTCTTC. J is TRBJ2-1 and V is TRBV7-7; tentative D call: TRBD2 (5 bases). The CDR3 sequence is 15 residues long. The germline V gene has CDR1 SSHAT and CDR2 FNYEAQ (reference sequence). Variable domain in full (rest from reference TRBV7-7 and TRBJ2-1): GAGVSQSPRYKVTKRGQDVTLRCDPISSHATLYWYQQALGQGPEFLTYFNYEAQPDKSGLPSDRFSAERPEGSISTLTIQRTEQRDSAMYRCASSSIAGSYNEQFFGPGTRLTVL.

The sample holds a few counts of this clonotype. The chain uses TRBV30 and TRBJ1-6, with 8 bases lining up with TRBD1. V trimming: 5 bases; J trimming: 7 bases; junction bases outside the gene matches: 7. Germline CDR1 is GTSNPN and CDR2 is SVGIG (reference sequence). CDR3 length: 14 residues. The CDR3 DNA is TGTGCCTGGGATCATACAGGGGGGAATTCACCCCTCCACTTT. Translation gives CAWDHTGGNSPLHF.

This clonotype was seen at least ten times. J is TRBJ2-5 and V is TRBV5-1; 9 bases are a match to TRBD2. Losses at the gene ends were 1 base for V and 0 bases for J; bases not matched to a gene: 4. This CDR3 spans 16 amino acids. The germline V gene encodes CDR1 SGHRS and CDR2 YFSETQ. The CDR3 protein is CASSLIPSGNQETQYF. The DNA for the CDR3 is TGCGCCAGCAGCTTGATTCCTAGCGGGAACCAAGAGACCCAGTACTTC. The full variable domain, its missing parts supplied by reference TRBV5-1 and TRBJ2-5, is KAGVTQTPRYLIKTRGQQVTLSCSPISGHRSVSWYQQTPGQGLQFLFEYFSETQRNKGNFPGRFSGRQFSNSRSEMNVSTLELGDSALYLCASSLIPSGNQETQYFGPGTRLLVL.

This clonotype was detected a few times. V and J are TRBV6-2 or TRBV6-3 and TRBJ2-7; 9 nucleotides line up with TRBD1. V was pared by 9 bases and J by 5 bases, with 5 bases of the junction left unmatched. The germline V gene encodes CDR1 MNHEY and CDR2 SVGEGT. The CDR3 length is 12 residues. CDR3 sequence: CARRGQGDEQYF. The CDR3 nucleotides are TGTGCCAGAAGGGGACAGGGAGACGAGCAGTACTTC.

On this clonotype itself: The junction departs from germline at one end; a sequencing error may be responsible. V is TRBV3-1 and J is TRBJ2-5; D is undetermined. CDR1 and CDR2 from the germline V gene are LGHDT and YNNKEL (reference sequence). The CDR3 totals 15 residues. The CDR3 reads CASGQDYPGGETQYF. The CDR3, as DNA: TGTGCCAGCGGCCAAGATTACCCGGGTGGAGAGACCCAGTACTTC.

Ten or more counts support this clonotype. V is TRBV6-2 or TRBV6-3 and J is TRBJ2-3; 15 nucleotides align to TRBD2. This CDR3 comprises 18 residues. Trimming removed 5 bases from V and 6 bases from J; junction bases left unmatched: 12. The germline CDR1 and CDR2 sequences are MNHEY and SVGEGT. DNA of the CDR3: TGTGCCAGCAGTACCGGGACTAGCGGGAGGCCCATCATGGATACGCAGTATTTT. Translated, it gives CASSTGTSGRPIMDTQYF.

This clonotype was detected only a few times. V is TRBV10-2 and J is TRBJ2-3, with TRBD2 matching 10 bases. After removal of 7 bases from V and 2 bases from J, the junction contained 21 bases not matched to a gene. CDR3 length equals 20 residues. Germline V gene sequence: CDR1 WSHSY, CDR2 SAAADI. The DNA for the CDR3 is TGCGCCAGCAAACGAAAGGGACTAGCGCCAGCTCCGAGCTACACAGATACGCAGTATTTT. It translates to CASKRKGLAPAPSYTDTQYF.

This clonotype showed up many times. The chain has TRBV14 and TRBJ2-3, with a possible D match to TRBD1 (6 bases). Trimming removed 1 base from V and 8 bases from J, with 16 bases in between. Per germline, CDR1 SGHDN and CDR2 FVKESK. The CDR3 is 15 residues long. CDR3 coding DNA: TGTGCCAGCAGCCAAGTATCCGAACTGGGGGCTACGCAGTATTTT. This gives the protein CASSQVSELGATQYF.

The sample holds a few counts of this clonotype. V gene TRBV20-1 combines with J gene TRBJ1-2, with 8 bases aligning to TRBD1. V shed 6 bases and J 3 bases; nucleotides not matched to a gene: 12. Germline V gives CDR1 DFQATT, CDR2 SNEGSKA (reference sequence). The CDR3 spans 15 residues. CDR3 amino acids: CSANDAGGLYYGYTF. CDR3 DNA sequence: TGCAGTGCCAACGACGCAGGGGGCCTTTACTATGGCTACACCTTC.

This clonotype was counted at least ten times. The V call is TRBV20-1, the J call TRBJ2-7, with TRBD1 identical over 11 bases. Germline V CDR1 and CDR2: DFQATT, SNEGSKA (reference sequence). This CDR3 region has 13 residues. V dropped 5 bases and J dropped 4; count of bases not matched to a gene: 4. The DNA for the CDR3 is TGCAGTGCTGACCGGGACAGGGGGTACGAGCAGTACTTC. This codes for CSADRDRGYEQYF.

This clonotype appeared a few times. This chain joins TRBV20-1 and TRBJ2-7, with 8 bases matching TRBD1. Trimming removed 3 bases from V and 5 bases from J; junction bases left unmatched: 6. In germline, CDR1 is DFQATT, CDR2 SNEGSKA (reference sequence). The CDR3 consists of 13 residues. The CDR3 DNA is TGCAGTGCTAGGGGCAGGGGGCGTCACGAGCAGTACTTC. Protein product: CSARGRGRHEQYF.

The chain links TRBV7-8 to TRBJ2-5; D remains unclear. The CDR3 is 15 amino acids. The V gene lost 4 bases and the J gene lost 2 bases, with 14 bases spanning the gap. The V gene's germline CDR1 is SGHVS and CDR2 FQNEAQ. The CDR3 DNA follows: TGTGCCAGCAGCTCCGGACCAGTTGGTCAAGAGACCCAGTACTTC. It encodes CASSSGPVGQETQYF.

At least ten counts were recorded for this clonotype. The chain has TRBV2 and TRBJ1-1, with D tentatively TRBD1 (5 bases). Trimming shortened V by 5 bases and J by 5 bases, and 15 bases separated the two germline ends. This CDR3 contains 14 residues. The V gene's germline CDR1 is SNHLY and CDR2 FYNNEI. CDR3 sequence (DNA): TGTGCCAGCAGTTCGCGGGGGATGAGAACTGAAGCTTTCTTT. Translating gives CASSSRGMRTEAFF.

The chain is built from TRBV5-5 and TRBJ1-5; a possible D gene is TRBD1 (6 bases). V gave up 0 bases and J gave up 4 bases, with 23 bases separating them. This CDR3 region has 19 residues. Germline CDR1 and CDR2: SGHKS and YYEKEE (reference sequence). The CDR3 region is CASSLELRQVPYQNQPQHF. The CDR3 DNA is TGTGCCAGCAGCTTGGAGCTAAGACAGGTCCCTTATCAAAATCAGCCCCAGCATTTT.

V gene TRBV2 combines with J gene TRBJ2-7; 7 bases align to TRBD2. CDR1 and CDR2 from the germline V gene are SNHLY and FYNNEI. The CDR3 covers 16 residues. Trimming removed 6 bases from V and 5 bases from J; junction bases left unmatched: 16. CDR3: CASSQVYREDLHEQYF. CDR3 DNA sequence: TGTGCCAGCAGCCAAGTATATCGGGAGGACCTCCACGAGCAGTACTTC.

The chain joins TRBV7-2 to TRBJ2-2, with unresolved D. The CDR3 runs to 14 residues. Germline CDR1 is SGHTA and CDR2 is FQGNSA. V was cut by 5 bases and J by 8 bases, with 15 bases left in between. The CDR3 reads CASSQESTGGELFF. CDR3 nucleotides: TGTGCCAGCAGCCAAGAGAGCACGGGTGGGGAGCTGTTTTTT.

This clonotype was seen more than once but under ten times. CDR3 nucleotide sequence: TGTGCCAGCAGCGGTGCCGGGACTAGCGGGAGAGGGCTGTTTTTT. Amino acids: CASSGAGTSGRGLFF. This sequence joins TRBV9 and TRBJ2-2; 14 bases map to TRBD2. Germline V gene sequence: CDR1 SGDLS, CDR2 YYNGEE. V trimming: 3 bases; J trimming: 13 bases; junction bases outside the gene matches: 8. The CDR3 totals 15 residues.

This clonotype was observed a handful of times. The chain couples TRBV4-1 to TRBJ2-1; possible D gene TRBD2, 6 bases. The V and J ends lost 5 bases and 10 bases respectively, with 21 bases between them. The CDR3 has 15 residues. Germline V gene data show CDR1 as MGHRA and CDR2 as YSYEKL. CDR3 sequence reads: CASSITGRASVEQFF. The CDR3 DNA reads TGCGCCAGCAGCATCACTGGGCGGGCTAGCGTAGAGCAGTTCTTC.

The V gene is TRBV4-1, the J gene TRBJ2-1, with TRBD2 matching over 10 bases. V was pared by 0 bases and J by 4 bases, with 9 bases of the junction left unmatched. CDR1 and CDR2 (germline): MGHRA, YSYEKL. The CDR3 extends over 18 amino acids. The CDR3 protein is CASSQEGLGTSVYNEQFF. DNA of the CDR3: TGCGCCAGCAGCCAAGAAGGTTTGGGGACTAGCGTTTACAATGAGCAGTTCTTC.

This clonotype turned up a few times. The chain carries TRBV12-3 or TRBV12-4 and TRBJ2-2; D is perhaps TRBD1 (6 bases). The CDR3 extends over 13 amino acids. Trimming removed 7 bases at V and 7 bases at J, with 13 bases between. The CDR3 reads CASKGDAVGELFF. The CDR3 nucleotides are TGTGCCAGCAAGGGGGATGCGGTCGGGGAGCTGTTTTTT.

The chain uses TRBV6-9 and TRBJ2-1, with D hard to call. This CDR3 contains 11 residues. The V gene lost 3 bases and the J gene lost 14 bases, with 11 bases spanning the gap. Germline loops: CDR1 MNHGY, CDR2 SVAAGI. The CDR3 DNA is TGTGCCAGCAGTTACGACGTTCAGGAGTTCTTC. Translation gives CASSYDVQEFF.

Of note for this clonotype: A much bigger clone sits one base away, suggesting this may be a read error. The chain is built from TRBV28 and TRBJ2-3, with 12 bases lining up with TRBD2. The V gene's germline CDR1 is MDHEN and CDR2 SYDVKM. The CDR3 runs to 17 residues. In DNA, the CDR3 is TGTACCGCGGGTCCTGCCCGACTAGCGGGGGTCACAGATACGCAGTATTTT. This sequence encodes CTAGPARLAGVTDTQYF.

This clonotype was recorded many times. This chain links TRBV5-5 with TRBJ2-3; D is undetermined. The CDR3 runs 12 residues. Trimming pared 5 bases from V and 4 bases from J, leaving 8 bases between. In germline, CDR1 is SGHKS, CDR2 YYEKEE (reference sequence). CDR3 nucleotides: TGTGCCAGCAGAACCCTAGCAGATACGCAGTATTTT. Its protein is CASRTLADTQYF. Filled out from reference TRBV5-5 and TRBJ2-3, the complete variable domain reads DAGVTQSPTHLIKTRGQQVTLRCSPISGHKSVSWYQQVLGQGPQFIFQYYEKEERGRGNFPDRFSARQFPNYSSELNVNALLLGDSALYLCASRTLADTQYFGPGTRLTVL.

This clonotype was counted ten times or more. The V call is TRBV2, the J call TRBJ2-2; 8 nucleotides line up with TRBD2. V was pared by 6 bases and J by 0 bases, with 6 bases of the junction left unmatched. Germline lookup yields CDR1 SNHLY and CDR2 FYNNEI. CDR3 length equals 16 residues. CDR3 residues: CASSPRLAPNTGELFF. The DNA for the CDR3 is TGTGCCAGCAGCCCGCGACTAGCGCCGAACACCGGGGAGCTGTTTTTT.

The table lists this clonotype with many counts. The genes are TRBV11-1 and TRBJ2-3; 9 bases agree with TRBD2. The length of the CDR3 is 18 residues. Germline lookup yields CDR1 SGHAT and CDR2 FQDESV (reference sequence). The trim removed 1 base at V and 1 base at J, leaving 9 bases unmatched. The CDR3 sequence: CASSLGAFIAGGTDTQYF. The CDR3 coding sequence is TGTGCCAGCAGCTTAGGCGCTTTTATAGCGGGAGGCACAGATACGCAGTATTTT. Based on the CDR3 plus reference TRBV11-1 and TRBJ2-3, the full variable domain is EAEVAQSPRYKITEKSQAVAFWCDPISGHATLYWYRQILGQGPELLVQFQDESVVDDSQLPKDRFSAERLKGVDSTLKIQPAELGDSAMYLCASSLGAFIAGGTDTQYFGPGTRLTVL.

This clonotype was seen only a few times. The chain couples TRBV6-1 to TRBJ1-1; no clear D gene. This CDR3 has 14 amino acids. Germline CDR1 reads MNHNS; CDR2 reads SASEGT. V was clipped by 5 bases and J by 3 bases, with 13 bases between them. CDR3 nucleotides: TGTGCCAGCAGTACGAGTGGAGGGTACACTGAAGCTTTCTTT. This sequence encodes CASSTSGGYTEAFF.

The table lists this clonotype with many counts. The rearrangement uses TRBV2 and TRBJ2-1; no clear D gene. This CDR3 has 13 residues. Trimming removed 4 bases at V and 6 bases at J, with 10 bases between. Germline values: CDR1 SNHLY, CDR2 FYNNEI. CDR3: CASSVGNFNEQFF. The CDR3 DNA reads TGTGCCAGCAGTGTAGGGAACTTCAATGAGCAGTTCTTC.

This chain uses TRBV7-6 with TRBJ2-6; 9 nucleotides line up with TRBD1. CDR3 length equals 17 residues. J gave up 0 bases and V 3 bases, and 3 bases lay outside the gene matches. Germline loops: CDR1 SGHVS, CDR2 FNYEAQ. CDR3 sequence reads: CASSLGTGTSGANVLTF. Here the CDR3 DNA reads TGTGCCAGCAGCTTGGGGACAGGGACCTCTGGGGCCAACGTCCTGACTTTC.

The rearrangement joins TRBV4-1 to TRBJ2-7; D may be TRBD1 or TRBD2 (5 bases each). This CDR3 comprises 14 residues. V lost 0 bases and J lost 5, with 11 bases in between. Germline V lookup: CDR1 MGHRA, CDR2 YSYEKL. CDR3 nucleotide sequence: TGCGCCAGCAGCCAAGAGATGGGGGTCCACGAGCAGTACTTC. This gives the protein CASSQEMGVHEQYF.